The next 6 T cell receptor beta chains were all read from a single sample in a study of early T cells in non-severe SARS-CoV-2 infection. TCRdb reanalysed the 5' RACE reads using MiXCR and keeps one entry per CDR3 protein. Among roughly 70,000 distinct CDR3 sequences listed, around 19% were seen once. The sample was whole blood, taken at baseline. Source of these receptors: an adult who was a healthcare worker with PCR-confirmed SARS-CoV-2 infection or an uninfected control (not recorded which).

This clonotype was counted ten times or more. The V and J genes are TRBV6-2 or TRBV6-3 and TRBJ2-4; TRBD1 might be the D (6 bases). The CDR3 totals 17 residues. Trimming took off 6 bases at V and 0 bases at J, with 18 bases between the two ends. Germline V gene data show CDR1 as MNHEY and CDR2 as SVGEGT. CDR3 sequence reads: CASRQEWTVRAKNIQYF. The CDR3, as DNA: TGTGCCAGCAGGCAGGAATGGACAGTGCGAGCCAAAAACATTCAGTACTTC.

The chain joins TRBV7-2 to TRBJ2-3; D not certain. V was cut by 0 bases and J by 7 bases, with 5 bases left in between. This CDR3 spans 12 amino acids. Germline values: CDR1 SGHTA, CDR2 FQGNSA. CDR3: CASSLATNTQYF. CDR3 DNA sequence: TGTGCCAGCAGCTTAGCAACAAATACGCAGTATTTT.

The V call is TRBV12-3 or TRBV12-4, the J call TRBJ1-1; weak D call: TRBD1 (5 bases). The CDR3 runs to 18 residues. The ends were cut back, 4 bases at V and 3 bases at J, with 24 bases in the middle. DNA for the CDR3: TGTGCCAGCAGTTCTGGGGGATGGACCACCCGGAGCGACACTGAAGCTTTCTTT. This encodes CASSSGGWTTRSDTEAFF.

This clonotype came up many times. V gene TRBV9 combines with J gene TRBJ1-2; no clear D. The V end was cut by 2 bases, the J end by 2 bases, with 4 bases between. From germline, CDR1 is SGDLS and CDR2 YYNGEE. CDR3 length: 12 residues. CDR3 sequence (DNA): TGTGCCAGCAGCGTCGGAAACTATGGCTACACCTTC. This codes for CASSVGNYGYTF.

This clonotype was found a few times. The CDR3 sequence is CSPKGRAYTEAFF. CDR3 in DNA: TGCAGCCCCAAAGGGCGTGCATACACTGAAGCTTTCTTT. The genes are TRBV20-1 and TRBJ1-1; D remains ambiguous. Germline V gives CDR1 DFQATT, CDR2 SNEGSKA (reference sequence). The CDR3 has 13 amino acids.

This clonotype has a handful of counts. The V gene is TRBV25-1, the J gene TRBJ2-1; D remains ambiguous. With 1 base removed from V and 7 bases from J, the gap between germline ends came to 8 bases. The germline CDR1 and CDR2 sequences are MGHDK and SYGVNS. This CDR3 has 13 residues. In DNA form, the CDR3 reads TGTGCCAGCAGTGAATTCGCCAAGAATGAGCAGTTCTTC. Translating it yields CASSEFAKNEQFF.